These 32 T cell receptor delta chains share one sample of origin, sequenced in a study of gamma-delta T cells after stem cell transplantation. TCRdb reanalysed the RT-PCR reads via CATT. The repertoire has 1,500 to 2,000 delta-chain clones, 15% to 20% of them found once; the top ten carry under 40%. The sequencing input was gamma-delta T cells. Receptors were obtained from a human donor. It is not recorded whose cells these are; they may come from a transplant donor.

J is TRDJ1 and V is TRDV2; 13 nucleotides match TRDD3. The CDR3 sequence is 21 residues long. The V gene's germline CDR1 is GEAIGNYY and CDR2 EKD. V was clipped by 3 bases and J by 0 bases; unmatched bases: 18. Written as DNA, the CDR3 is TGTGCCTGTGACTCCGTACTGGGGGATACGACCCTCACCCATTACACCGATAAACTCATCTTT. It is translated as CACDSVLGDTTLTHYTDKLIF.

A remark on this clone: For this DNA, TCRdb reports the protein of a much larger clone, which diverges at residue 6, most likely from a read error; the protein presented here is translated directly from the DNA. The chain recombines TRDV2 with TRDJ1, with 13 nucleotides matching TRDD3. The CDR3 has 19 amino acids. Germline values: CDR1 GEAIGNYY, CDR2 EKD. The junction had 11 bases not matched to a gene; V was cut back by 1 base and J by 1 base. The CDR3 nucleotides are TGTGCCTGTGACACGCGTGGTACTGGGGGATACGAAGTCACCGATAAACTCATCTTT. It specifies CACDTRGTGGYEVTDKLIF.

This clone was picked up a small number of times. TCRdb's listed protein matches a much larger clone and diverges from this DNA's translation at residue 6, likely through a read error; the protein shown comes from the DNA. In DNA form, the CDR3 reads TGTGCCTGTGACTTGCTGTCGGCGGGGCTGGGGGATACATCCACCGATAAACTCATCTTT. Translation: CACDLLSAGLGDTSTDKLIF. V is TRDV2 and J is TRDJ1; 11 bases align to TRDD3. The CDR3 length is 20 residues. Trimming at V came to 3 bases and at J to 1 base, leaving 18 bases not matched to a gene. Germline CDR1 is GEAIGNYY and CDR2 is EKD.

About this clone: An end of the junction does not agree with germline; a read error may underlie this. V is TRDV1 and J is TRDJ1; 9 positions match TRDD3. The germline gives CDR1 TSWWSYY, CDR2 QGS. This CDR3 has 12 amino acids. For the CDR3, the DNA is TGCTCTGGGGGATTCTACGGCGATAAACTCATCTTT. Residues: CSGGFYGDKLIF.

This clone came up a few times. This likely came from a read error, as a far larger clone is one base away. The V gene is TRDV1, the J gene TRDJ2; D is undetermined. Germline lookup yields CDR1 TSWWSYY and CDR2 QGS. The CDR3 is 13 residues long. In DNA form, the CDR3 reads TGTGCTCTTTCACCCCCTTTGCCAGCACAACTCTTCTTT. Translation gives CALSPPLPAQLFF.

In the case of this clone: A far bigger clonotype differs at one base, so this is likely a read error. The same CDR3 also results from other DNA sequences found in this sample. V usage is TRDV2 and J usage is TRDJ1; D uncertain. Germline V CDR1 and CDR2: GEAIGNYY, EKD. This CDR3 is 15 amino acids long. V lost 3 bases and J lost 3, with 16 bases in between. CDR3 region: CACDGMGDIADKLIF. In DNA, the CDR3 is TGTGCCTGTGACGGTATGGGAGATATAGCCGATAAACTCATCTTT.

This clone is medium-sized. This CDR3 reads CACEKLGEDTDKLIF. CDR3 DNA: TGTGCCTGTGAGAAACTGGGGGAAGACACCGATAAACTCATCTTT. The chain has TRDV2 and TRDJ1; 9 bases align to TRDD3. The CDR3 runs 15 residues. The germline V gene has CDR1 GEAIGNYY and CDR2 EKD. V lost 4 bases and J lost 0; bases outside the gene matches: 5.

About this clone itself: A far larger clone is just one base off, so this is likely a read error. The gene calls are TRDV2 and TRDJ1; TRDD3 might be the D (6 bases). Germline CDR1 GEAIGNYY, CDR2 EKD. With 3 bases removed from V and 0 bases from J, the gap between germline ends came to 34 bases. The length of the CDR3 is 22 residues. The CDR3 region has the DNA TGTGCCTGTGACCCGCTCGGGGACGGAGGGGGAGACCTGAGGGGGTACACCGATAAACTCATCTTT. Amino acids: CACDPLGDGGGDLRGYTDKLIF.

About this clone itself: One base separates it from a far larger clone, so it is likely a read error. The rearrangement uses TRDV2 and TRDJ1, with TRDD3 matching over 7 bases. CDR1 and CDR2 from the germline V gene are GEAIGNYY and EKD. The J segment lost 1 base and the V segment lost 1 base, leaving 29 bases of the junction unmatched. The CDR3 covers 23 residues. The CDR3 region has the DNA TGTGCCTGTGACACTATCCCAGTCCCTCCTCTACTGGTGGATACGGGATTCACCGATAAACTCATCTTT. This sequence encodes CACDTIPVPPLLVDTGFTDKLIF.

This clone was detected a few times. The likely explanation is a read error, given a far larger clone one base away. This sample includes further DNA sequences coding for the same CDR3. The chain couples TRDV2 to TRDJ1; 7 positions agree with TRDD3. From germline, CDR1 is GEAIGNYY and CDR2 EKD. CDR3 length: 15 residues. The CDR3 nucleotides read TGTGCCTGCGACACCGTGGGGGAAACGACCGATAAACTCATCTTT. Its translation is CACDTVGETTDKLIF.

A note on this clone: The amino acid sequence in TCRdb belongs to a much larger clone and departs from this DNA's translation at residue 16, likely a sequencing read error; the sequence shown is translated from the DNA. J is TRDJ1 and V is TRDV2, with D possibly called TRDD2 or TRDD3 (7 bases each). CDR1 is GEAIGNYY, CDR2 EKD, per germline. CDR3 length equals 19 residues. For the CDR3, the DNA is TGTGCCTGTGACACGGCGGGCTTTCCTACTGGGGCTTATGGCGATAGACTCATCTTT. It encodes CACDTAGFPTGAYGDRLIF.

Points on this clone: A read error is likely here: a far larger clone is one base away. The J gene is TRDJ1, the V gene TRDV2; D gene uncertain. The length of the CDR3 is 28 residues. Germline CDR1 reads GEAIGNYY; CDR2 reads EKD. The CDR3 loop reads CACEPLSAKPPGGSPDSLMKLNTAKLIF. The CDR3 coding sequence is TGTGCCTGTGAGCCTCTTTCGGCAAAACCTCCGGGAGGCTCCCCCGACAGCCTTATGAAACTCAACACCGCTAAACTCATCTTT.

This clone is judged medium-sized. Only one base separates this from a far larger clonotype, so it likely reflects a read error. The J gene is TRDJ1, the V gene TRDV2; the match to TRDD3 covers 11 bases. CDR3 length: 20 residues. V lost 3 bases to trimming and J lost 1 base; unmatched junction nucleotides: 18. Germline V CDR1 and CDR2: GEAIGNYY, EKD. The CDR3 is CACDLMLAGLGDTSTDKLIF. The DNA for the CDR3 is TGTGCCTGTGACTTGATGTTGGCGGGGCTGGGGGATACATCCACCGATAAACTCATCTTT.

About this clone: The likely explanation is a read error, given a far larger clone one base away. The chain has TRDV1 and TRDJ2; D not resolved. V was pared by 8 bases and J by 0 bases, with 7 bases between. The CDR3 is made up of 13 amino acids. In germline, CDR1 is TSWWSYY, CDR2 QGS. The CDR3 bases are TGTGCTCTTTCACCCTCTTTGACAGCACAACTCTTCTTT. Translation: CALSPSLTAQLFF.

By share, this clone counts as medium-sized. V gene TRDV2 combines with J gene TRDJ1, with 11 bases fitting TRDD3. V trimming: 1 base; J trimming: 0 bases; junction bases outside the gene matches: 0. CDR1 GEAIGNYY and CDR2 EKD come from the germline V gene. This CDR3 contains 15 residues. This CDR3 reads CACDTLGDNTDKLIF. CDR3 nucleotides: TGTGCCTGTGACACACTGGGGGATAACACCGATAAACTCATCTTT.

The rearrangement links TRDV2 to TRDJ1, with TRDD3 identical over 13 bases. V dropped 2 bases and J dropped 2; count of bases not matched to a gene: 19. Germline CDR1 is GEAIGNYY and CDR2 is EKD. The CDR3 is 21 amino acids. In DNA, the CDR3 is TGTGCCTGTGACAGGCTTGCCCCGCCTGCACTGGGGGATACGAGGACCGATAAACTCATCTTT. Protein: CACDRLAPPALGDTRTDKLIF.

As regards this clone: It is likely a read error: a sequence one base away is far more abundant. V and J are TRDV2 and TRDJ1; TRDD3 matches 12 bases. With 0 bases clipped from V and 0 bases from J, the junction kept 25 bases outside the gene matches. The V gene's germline CDR1 is GEAIGNYY and CDR2 EKD. The CDR3 totals 24 residues. Here the CDR3 reads CACDTAWGIRGRGMPTHNTDKLIF. CDR3 sequence (DNA): TGTGCCTGTGACACCGCCTGGGGGATACGGGGCCGTGGAATGCCCACCCACAACACCGATAAACTCATCTTT.

By share of the sample, this clone is large. This chain connects TRDV2 to TRDJ2, with D tentatively TRDD3 (9 bases). V gave up 3 bases and J gave up 0 bases, with 25 bases separating them. The CDR3 loop spans 20 amino acids. CDR1 is GEAIGNYY, CDR2 EKD, per germline. The CDR3 loop is CACDVLPSLGDSALTAQLFF. Written as DNA, the CDR3 is TGTGCCTGTGACGTCCTTCCTAGCCTGGGGGATTCTGCTTTGACAGCACAACTCTTCTTT.

In this sample, this clone turned up a few times. Translating this DNA gives a protein that differs at residue 6 from the TCRdb one, which belongs to a much larger clone; a read error is likely, and the protein shown is this translation. This chain uses TRDV2 with TRDJ1, with 8 bases identical to TRDD3. The CDR3 is 17 residues long. Per germline, CDR1 GEAIGNYY and CDR2 EKD. The ends lost 1 base at V and 0 bases at J; junction bases unmatched: 9. This CDR3 is CACDTSGIRPYTDKLIF. The CDR3, as DNA: TGTGCCTGTGACACGAGCGGGATACGTCCTTACACCGATAAACTCATCTTT.

This clone was seen only a few times. Being one base from a much bigger clone, this may be a read error. This specimen includes other DNA sequences encoding the same CDR3. V usage is TRDV2 and J usage is TRDJ1, with 8 nucleotides matching TRDD3. The CDR3 is 20 residues long. The germline V gene encodes CDR1 GEAIGNYY and CDR2 EKD. The CDR3: CACDTVRVPGTGGYTDKLIF. CDR3 sequence (DNA): TGTGCATGTGACACCGTACGGGTCCCAGGTACTGGGGGCTACACCGATAAACTCATCTTT.

This clone was counted only a few times. TCRdb assigns this DNA the protein of a much larger clone, which departs from its translation at residue 15; this likely reflects a read error, and the protein shown comes from translating the DNA. The chain uses TRDV2 and TRDJ1, with D perhaps being TRDD2 or TRDD3 (7 bases each). Germline V lookup: CDR1 GEAIGNYY, CDR2 EKD. The CDR3 extends over 19 amino acids. V lost 1 base to trimming and J lost 6 bases, with 29 bases between them. CDR3 protein: CACDTAGFPTGAYGYKLIF. The CDR3 coding sequence is TGTGCCTGTGACACGGCGGGCTTTCCTACTGGGGCTTATGGCTATAAACTCATCTTT.

By frequency in the sample, this clone is medium-sized (0.01 to 0.1%). The same CDR3 is also encoded by other DNA sequences in this sample. The chain recombines TRDV2 with TRDJ1; 8 nucleotides align to TRDD3. With V trimmed by 0 bases and J by 0 bases, 17 bases remained unmatched. This CDR3 spans 20 amino acids. Germline CDR1 GEAIGNYY, CDR2 EKD. The chain's CDR3 is CACDTVTGGSAPEYTDKLIF. CDR3 nucleotides: TGTGCCTGTGACACCGTCACTGGGGGTTCCGCTCCTGAGTACACCGATAAACTCATCTTT.

In its sample, this clone was seen a few times. The TCRdb protein, from a much larger clone, departs from this DNA's translation at residue 16, likely by read error; the protein shown derives from the DNA. This chain connects TRDV2 to TRDJ1; TRDD3 matches 11 bases. In germline, CDR1 is GEAIGNYY, CDR2 EKD. The CDR3 has 19 amino acids. CDR3 in amino acids: CACDPLSPLGDNNTDILIF. DNA of the CDR3: TGTGCCTGTGACCCATTGAGTCCACTGGGGGATAATAACACCGATATACTCATCTTT.

The chain recombines TRDV2 with TRDJ1, with 11 bases matching TRDD3. Germline CDR1 GEAIGNYY, CDR2 EKD. The CDR3 consists of 17 residues. Germline trimming cut 3 bases from V and 8 bases from J; bases unmatched to any gene: 16. CDR3 nucleotides: TGTGCCTGTGACTTGATGTCGGCGGGGCTGGGGGATACAAAACTCATCTTT. Translating it yields CACDLMSAGLGDTKLIF.

In its sample, this clone was seen a few times. A far larger clone differs by one base, so this is likely a read error. The chain joins TRDV2 to TRDJ1, with TRDD3 matching 11 bases. The CDR3 extends over 16 amino acids. Germline-derived CDR1 and CDR2 are GEAIGNYY and EKD. The CDR3 DNA is TGTGCCTGGGACACCGTGGGACTGGGGGATAACGGTAAACTCATCTTT. Amino acid sequence: CAWDTVGLGDNGKLIF.

This clone was counted a few times. A read error likely explains why the TCRdb protein, taken from a much larger clone, differs from this DNA's translation at residue 5; the protein shown is translated from the DNA. This chain connects TRDV2 to TRDJ1, with D possibly being TRDD3 (6 bases). The CDR3 consists of 14 residues. The V gene's germline CDR1 is GEAIGNYY and CDR2 EKD. The V gene lost 4 bases and the J gene lost 4 bases, with 15 bases spanning the gap. The CDR3, as DNA: TGTGCCTGTGAACAAATGGGGATCCTCGATAAACTCATCTTT. Protein sequence: CACEQMGILDKLIF.

By share of the sample, this clone is medium-sized. The chain uses TRDV2 and TRDJ1; 9 bases fit TRDD3. Germline trimming cut 4 bases from V and 0 bases from J; bases unmatched to any gene: 14. Germline V CDR1 and CDR2: GEAIGNYY, EKD. There are 18 residues in the CDR3. CDR3 sequence: CACDPVLGDGGDTDKLIF. The CDR3 DNA reads as TGTGCCTGTGATCCGGTACTGGGGGACGGAGGGGACACCGATAAACTCATCTTT.

Points on this clone: A far larger clone lies a single base away; this is likely a read error. The identical CDR3 is also encoded by other nucleotide sequences in the sample. The rearrangement joins TRDV2 to TRDJ1, with 12 nucleotides matching TRDD3. The CDR3 has 20 amino acids. Trimming removed 3 bases from V and 1 base from J; junction bases left unmatched: 17. Per germline, CDR1 GEAIGNYY and CDR2 EKD. The CDR3 protein is CACDLMSAGLGDTSTDKLIF. DNA of the CDR3: TGTGCCTGTGACTTGATGTCGGCGGGGCTGGGGGATACGTCCACCGATAAACTCATCTTT.

Worth noting for this clone: The protein held in TCRdb is that of a much larger clone and does not match this DNA's translation at residue 3, likely because of a read error; the protein shown is translated from the DNA. The rearrangement uses TRDV2 and TRDJ1; 11 bases align to TRDD3. The length of the CDR3 is 19 residues. Looked up from germline, CDR1 is GEAIGNYY and CDR2 is EKD. CDR3 loop: CAFDPLSPLGDNNTDKLIF. The CDR3 nucleotides read TGTGCCTTTGACCCATTGAGTCCACTGGGGGATAATAACACCGATAAACTCATCTTT.

This clone was detected a few times. This likely traces to a read error, being one base from a far larger clone. The chain couples TRDV2 to TRDJ1, with 9 bases matching TRDD3. The CDR3 spans 17 residues. Looked up from germline, CDR1 is GEAIGNYY and CDR2 is EKD. The CDR3 is CACDPVLGDSHTDTLIF. CDR3 DNA: TGTGCCTGTGACCCAGTACTGGGGGACTCACACACCGATACACTCATCTTT.

A few counts support this clone. A far bigger clonotype differs at one base, so this is likely a read error. The sample contains more than one DNA sequence encoding this CDR3. The J gene is TRDJ1, the V gene TRDV2; 9 bases map to TRDD3. CDR1 is GEAIGNYY, CDR2 EKD, per germline. After removal of 3 bases from V and 0 bases from J, the junction contained 25 bases not matched to a gene. The CDR3 is 22 residues long. CDR3 in DNA: TGTGCCTGTGACCCGCTCGGAGACGGAGGGGGATACCTGAGGGGGTACACCGATAAACTCATCTTT. Translating gives CACDPLGDGGGYLRGYTDKLIF.

Points on this clone: A far larger clone is only one base removed, so a read error is likely. The CDR3 region is CACDTASTGGFTTWDTRQMFF. The CDR3 DNA follows: TGTGCCTGTGACACCGCGAGTACTGGGGGGTTTACCACCTGGGACACCCGACAGATGTTTTTC. The rearrangement uses TRDV2 and TRDJ3; 8 bases align to TRDD3. V lost 0 bases and J lost 2; bases outside the gene matches: 14. CDR1 GEAIGNYY and CDR2 EKD come from the germline V gene. CDR3 length: 21 amino acids.